This T cell receptor beta chain stems from a study of blood T cell repertoires in COVID-19. Study summary: Acute and convalescent COVID-19 specimens originated in the United States, Italy and Spain. PBMCs, B-cell-depleted T cells, or T cells were the source of the cDNA or gDNA that made up the material.

Original processing methods: Quantification of nucleated cells was approximated via reference gene primer amplification. Here immunoSEQ multiplex PCR was the method, and the copy in TCRdb shows in-frame clones only, minus some. From that table come the V and J calls and clone size; the DNA was used to work out D and trimming. The table includes tens of thousands of clones, 89% detected once. V lost 0 bases, J lost 5 bases, and 4 bases stayed unmatched. The CDR3 covers 16 residues. The V gene's germline CDR1 is SGDLS and CDR2 YYNGEE. The TCR comes from a woman aged 55 to 70 with active COVID-19. The chain joins TRBV9 to TRBJ2-1; 11 nucleotides agree with TRBD2. Sequenced: peripheral blood. CDR3 DNA: TGTGCCAGCAGCGTAGGTAGCGGGGGGGAGCACAATGAGCAGTTCTTC. Protein: CASSVGSGGEHNEQFF.